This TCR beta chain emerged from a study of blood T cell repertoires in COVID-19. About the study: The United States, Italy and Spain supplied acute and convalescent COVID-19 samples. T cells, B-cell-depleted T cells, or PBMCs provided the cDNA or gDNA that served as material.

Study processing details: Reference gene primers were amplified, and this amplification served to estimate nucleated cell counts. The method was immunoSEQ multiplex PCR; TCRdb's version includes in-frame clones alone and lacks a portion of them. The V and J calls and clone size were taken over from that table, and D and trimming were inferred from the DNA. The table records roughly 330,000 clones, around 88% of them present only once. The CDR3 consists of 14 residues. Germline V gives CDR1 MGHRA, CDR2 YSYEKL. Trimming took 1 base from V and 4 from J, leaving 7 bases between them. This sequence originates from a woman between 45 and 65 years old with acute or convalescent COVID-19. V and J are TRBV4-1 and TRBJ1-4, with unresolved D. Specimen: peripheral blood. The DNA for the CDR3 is TGCGCCAGCAGCCAAGGACACGTTAATGAAAAACTGTTTTTT. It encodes CASSQGHVNEKLFF.